The rows below give T cell receptor beta chains drawn from one sample of a study of cytomegalovirus exposure and HLA in healthy donors. The method was immunoSEQ multiplex PCR; TCRdb's version includes in-frame clones alone and lacks a portion of them. This sample has a few hundred thousand clones, with under 90% found just once. Material for sequencing was PBMCs. Source of these receptors: a girl aged 2-10 years in good health and CMV-seronegative. Each CDR3 is given with its conserved first and last residue. The D gene is left open where the match is weak. Only part of the rows carry a size: once, few, many, or a class if the clone is expanded.

DNA: TGTGCCAGCAGTTACTCATTTAGCGGGACCTACGAGCAGTACTTC
CDR3: CASSYSFSGTYEQYF
J: TRBJ2-7
V: TRBV6-6
D: TRBD2
size: -

DNA: TGCGCCAGCAGTAACTTATTTCAGGGATTCACTGAAGCTTTCTTT
CDR3: CASSNLFQGFTEAFF
J: TRBJ1-1
V: TRBV5-1
D: -
size: -

DNA: TGTGCCAGCAGACCCCCGGAGACAGGCCTGAGGGCTTTCTTT
CDR3: CASRPPETGLRAFF
J: TRBJ1-1
V: TRBV28
D: -
size: -

DNA: TGTGCCAGCAGTGAATACACAGTTCCGGGGGAGCTGTTTTTT
CDR3: CASSEYTVPGELFF
J: TRBJ2-2
V: TRBV25-1
D: -
size: -

DNA: TGTGCCAGCTCACCACAGGACAGGGCTTTTAACTATGGCTACACCTTC
CDR3: CASSPQDRAFNYGYTF
J: TRBJ1-2
V: TRBV18
D: TRBD1
size: -

DNA: TGTGCCAGCAGTTTTGCCTTCTCAGGGGCGGGGGGAGCTTTCTTT
CDR3: CASSFAFSGAGGAFF
J: TRBJ1-1
V: TRBV28
D: -
size: -

DNA: TGTGCCAGCAGCACTTACCAGGGGATGAACACTGAAGCTTTCTTT
CDR3: CASSTYQGMNTEAFF
J: TRBJ1-1
V: TRBV7-9
D: -
size: -

DNA: TGTGCCAGCAGTTCAGCCGCGGAATCGAAACCTACGCAGCAGTACTTC
CDR3: CASSSAAESKPTQQYF
J: TRBJ2-7
V: TRBV28
D: -
size: -

DNA: TGTGCCAGCAGCCCTAGAGTCCAGGGTTTGGTAATCGGCAATGAGCAGTTCTTC
CDR3: CASSPRVQGLVIGNEQFF
J: TRBJ2-1
V: TRBV11-2
D: -
size: -

DNA: TGTGCCAGTACTATAGGGGGAGACTACAATGAGCAGTTCTTC
CDR3: CASTIGGDYNEQFF
J: TRBJ2-1
V: TRBV19
D: -
size: -

DNA: TGTGCCAGCAGCTTATTCAGCCCGGGCGGGTTCTACAATGAGCAGTTCTTC
CDR3: CASSLFSPGGFYNEQFF
J: TRBJ2-1
V: TRBV7-8
D: -
size: -

DNA: TGTGCCAGCAGCCCAGGACAGGAGAATACCGGGGAGCTGTTTTTT
CDR3: CASSPGQENTGELFF
J: TRBJ2-2
V: TRBV7-9
D: TRBD1
size: -

DNA: TGTGCCAGCAGTTTTGGGGCCGCCGGGGAGCTGTTTTTT
CDR3: CASSFGAAGELFF
J: TRBJ2-2
V: TRBV27
D: -
size: once

DNA: TGTGCCAGCCGAGACTGGACTAGCGCTGGCTCTGGGGCCAACGTCCTGACTTTC
CDR3: CASRDWTSAGSGANVLTF
J: TRBJ2-6
V: TRBV7-3
D: TRBD2
size: -

DNA: TGTGCCAGCAGCCGGCGGGGAGACTACAATGAGCAGTTCTTC
CDR3: CASSRRGDYNEQFF
J: TRBJ2-1
V: TRBV11-2
D: -
size: once

DNA: TGTGCCAGCAGTTTGGGGGGGGCGAAGTACAATGAGCAGTTCTTC
CDR3: CASSLGGAKYNEQFF
J: TRBJ2-1
V: TRBV28
D: -
size: -

DNA: TGTGCCAGCACCACGGACAGGGGATACGAGCAGTACTTC
CDR3: CASTTDRGYEQYF
J: TRBJ2-7
V: TRBV6-5
D: TRBD1
size: -